These T cell receptor beta chains were read from a single sample in a study of blood T cells in healthy people across ages. TCRdb re-derived calls from the 5' RACE reads in MiXCR, one entry per CDR3 protein. The sample has some 1.4 million distinct CDR3 sequences, around 42% seen once. The sample comprised blood. Every receptor here comes from a woman under 30 in good health. Each CDR3 is given with its conserved first and last residue. D genes are given only for firm matches. Some rows have no size entry. The others give once, few or many, or a class for an expanded clone.

clone_size	v_call	d_call	j_call	cdr3_aa	cdr3_nt
few	TRBV6-2/TRBV6-3	.	TRBJ2-7	CASSYPGAGSPGTSYEQYF	TGTGCCAGCAGTTACCCTGGCGCGGGCTCCCCCGGGACCTCCTACGAGCAGTACTTC
.	TRBV7-2	TRBD2	TRBJ2-1	CASSPRTRGSVHEQFF	TGTGCCAGCAGCCCACGGACTAGAGGGAGTGTTCATGAGCAGTTCTTC
.	TRBV29-1	.	TRBJ2-3	CSVEEWQATDTQYF	TGCAGCGTTGAAGAATGGCAGGCCACAGATACGCAGTATTTT
.	TRBV4-2	TRBD1	TRBJ1-1	CASSQGDRGMDTEAFF	TGTGCCAGCAGCCAAGGGGACAGGGGGATGGACACTGAAGCTTTCTTT
.	TRBV20-1	TRBD2	TRBJ2-1	CSARLAGVGEQFF	TGCAGTGCTAGACTAGCGGGAGTAGGGGAGCAGTTCTTC
.	TRBV11-1	.	TRBJ2-7	CASSLGERSEQYF	TGTGCCAGCAGCTTAGGAGAAAGGAGCGAGCAGTACTTC
.	TRBV2	TRBD2	TRBJ2-7	CASRWEGPYEQYF	TGTGCCAGCAGGTGGGAGGGACCCTACGAGCAGTACTTC
few	TRBV25-1	TRBD2	TRBJ2-3	CASSDLGEGQGTDTQYF	TGTGCCAGCAGTGATCTGGGGGAGGGTCAGGGCACAGATACGCAGTATTTT
few	TRBV6-5	.	TRBJ2-5	CASRRLGGETQYF	TGTGCCAGCAGAAGACTAGGCGGGGAGACCCAGTACTTC
few	TRBV20-1	.	TRBJ2-5	CSAKTRAWGWQETQYF	TGCAGTGCCAAAACCCGGGCGTGGGGGTGGCAAGAGACCCAGTACTTC
.	TRBV6-5	.	TRBJ2-7	CASTPDGDYEQYF	TGTGCCAGCACCCCGGACGGAGACTACGAGCAGTACTTC
.	TRBV10-3	.	TRBJ1-5	CAISESGVTQPQHF	TGTGCCATCAGTGAGTCGGGGGTTACTCAGCCCCAGCATTTT
.	TRBV4-2	.	TRBJ2-3	CASSQEVGYTDTQYF	TGTGCCAGCAGCCAAGAAGTTGGGTACACAGATACGCAGTATTTT
.	TRBV7-2	.	TRBJ1-1	CASRQATGINTEAFF	TGTGCCAGCAGGCAAGCAACAGGGATAAACACTGAAGCTTTCTTT
.	TRBV6-6	TRBD1	TRBJ1-2	CASSYSAGGWLYGYTF	TGTGCCAGCAGTTACTCAGCAGGGGGCTGGCTCTATGGCTACACCTTC
.	TRBV6-1	.	TRBJ2-2	CASLERLGGTGELFF	TGTGCCAGCTTGGAGCGACTAGGGGGCACCGGGGAGCTGTTTTTT
.	TRBV11-1	TRBD2	TRBJ2-3	CASSLAEPTDTQYF	TGTGCCAGCAGCCTAGCGGAACCTACAGATACGCAGTATTTT
.	TRBV5-1	.	TRBJ2-7	CASRSTGQSYNEQYF	TGCGCCAGCAGGTCGACCGGGCAATCCTACAATGAGCAGTACTTC
.	TRBV28	.	TRBJ2-4	CASSLGAGVGWKNIQYF	TGTGCCAGCAGTTTGGGGGCGGGAGTCGGGTGGAAAAACATTCAGTACTTC
few	TRBV2	.	TRBJ2-4	CASSEGRGGNIQYF	TGTGCCAGCAGTGAAGGCAGGGGAGGAAACATTCAGTACTTC
.	TRBV29-1	.	TRBJ2-5	CSGAKNEQYF	TGCAGCGGGGCTAAGAATGAGCAGTACTTC
.	TRBV24-1	TRBD2	TRBJ2-3	CATSVHAGVADTQYF	TGTGCCACCAGTGTCCACGCGGGGGTCGCAGATACGCAGTATTTT
.	TRBV24-1	.	TRBJ1-1	CATRKGERTEAFF	TGTGCCACCAGAAAGGGAGAGCGCACTGAAGCTTTCTTT
.	TRBV20-1	TRBD2	TRBJ2-3	CSAGTSGGGWAQYF	TGCAGTGCTGGGACTAGCGGGGGAGGCTGGGCGCAGTATTTT
few	TRBV5-1	TRBD1	TRBJ1-6	CASSTGTGYSVANSPLHF	TGCGCCAGCAGCACCGGGACAGGGTATTCTGTAGCTAATTCACCCCTCCACTTT
.	TRBV4-1	.	TRBJ1-6	CASSQDSDRSSPLHF	TGCGCCAGCAGCCAAGACTCGGACAGAAGTTCACCCCTCCACTTT
few	TRBV6-5	TRBD1	TRBJ1-2	CASRSRQGPYGYTF	TGTGCCAGCCGTTCTAGACAGGGGCCCTATGGCTACACCTTC
few	TRBV4-1	.	TRBJ1-1	CASSQVSLNTEAFF	TGCGCCAGCAGCCAAGTTAGTCTGAACACTGAAGCTTTCTTT
.	TRBV21-1	.	TRBJ2-5	CASSKEVRVRETQYF	TGTGCCAGCAGCAAAGAGGTACGGGTCAGGGAGACCCAGTACTTC
few	TRBV24-1	.	TRBJ2-7	CATGGRSYEQYF	TGTGCCACCGGGGGCAGATCCTACGAGCAGTACTTC
.	TRBV12-3/TRBV12-4	.	TRBJ2-3	CASRQDLYTDTQYF	TGTGCCAGCAGGCAAGACTTATACACAGATACGCAGTATTTT
.	TRBV5-6	.	TRBJ2-7	CASSSLLALSPDGSYEQYF	TGTGCCAGCAGCTCCCTTTTGGCCCTTTCTCCTGACGGATCCTACGAGCAGTACTTC
few	TRBV20-1	.	TRBJ2-5	CSAAGAPEETQYF	TGCAGTGCAGCCGGGGCCCCGGAGGAGACCCAGTACTTC
.	TRBV10-3	TRBD2	TRBJ2-1	CASRTSGGSSYNEQFF	TGTGCCAGCAGGACTAGCGGGGGGTCCTCCTACAATGAGCAGTTCTTC
.	TRBV5-5	.	TRBJ1-3	CASSFHSGDAVSGNTIYF	TGTGCCAGCAGCTTTCATTCAGGGGACGCGGTCTCTGGAAACACCATATATTTT
many	TRBV7-2	.	TRBJ2-3	CASSPSPDTQYF	TGCGCCAGCAGCCCTAGCCCAGATACGCAGTATTTT
few	TRBV28	.	TRBJ2-2	CASRNMGPPGYTGELFF	TGTGCCAGCAGAAACATGGGACCCCCGGGCTACACCGGGGAGCTGTTTTTT
.	TRBV2	TRBD2	TRBJ2-5	CASKREVQETQYF	TGTGCCAGCAAGCGGGAGGTCCAAGAGACCCAGTACTTC
many	TRBV20-1	TRBD2	TRBJ2-1	CSASSKRDPYEVYGEQFF	TGCAGTGCTTCTTCCAAGCGGGACCCCTACGAAGTTTATGGTGAGCAGTTCTTC
many	TRBV7-2	TRBD2	TRBJ2-1	CASSLALAGAYNEQFF	TGTGCCAGCAGCTTGGCCCTAGCGGGGGCCTACAATGAGCAGTTCTTC
few	TRBV29-1	TRBD1	TRBJ1-4	CSAKDRVHEKLFF	TGCAGCGCCAAGGACAGGGTCCATGAAAAACTGTTTTTT
.	TRBV20-1	.	TRBJ2-1	CSARDRAYYNEQFF	TGCAGTGCTAGAGATCGGGCGTACTACAATGAGCAGTTCTTC
few	TRBV24-1	TRBD1	TRBJ2-3	CATSEPGGASTDTQYF	TGTGCCACCAGCGAGCCAGGGGGAGCTAGCACAGATACGCAGTATTTT
once	TRBV20-1	.	TRBJ2-1	CSPSTAYSDEQFF	TGCAGCCCAAGCACAGCCTATTCGGATGAGCAGTTCTTC
.	TRBV7-7	.	TRBJ2-1	CASSPLRGTEQFF	TGTGCTAGCAGCCCTTTACGGGGAACTGAGCAGTTCTTC
.	TRBV29-1	TRBD1	TRBJ2-7	CSALKGGFYEQYF	TGCAGCGCCTTAAAAGGGGGCTTCTACGAGCAGTACTTC
few	TRBV20-1	.	TRBJ1-3	CSAREWEGSGNTIYF	TGCAGTGCTAGAGAATGGGAGGGGTCTGGAAACACCATATATTTT
few	TRBV4-1	TRBD2	TRBJ2-1	CASTPGLDYNEQFF	TGCGCCAGCACCCCGGGACTAGACTACAATGAGCAGTTCTTC
.	TRBV24-1	TRBD1	TRBJ2-3	CATSRTGRDTQYF	TGTGCCACCAGTCGGACAGGGAGAGATACGCAGTATTTT